The present T cell receptor (beta chain) was sequenced within a study of cytomegalovirus exposure and HLA in healthy donors. The V and J ends lost 0 bases and 5 bases respectively, with 13 bases between them. CDR1 and CDR2 (germline): WNHNN, SYGVQD (reference sequence). The CDR3 contains 15 residues. 60 Vbeta and 13 Jbeta primers were used in PCR. Method: immunoSEQ multiplex PCR; TCRdb's copy keeps in-frame clones and lacks some. The sample lists tens of thousands of clones; approximately 63% were seen once. The chain couples TRBV10-1 to TRBJ2-5; D remains ambiguous. The source is a woman aged 45-65 years in good health and CMV-seropositive. The material sequenced was PBMCs. The CDR3 region is CASSESGPRPETQYF. The CDR3 DNA sequence: TGCGCCAGCAGTGAGTCTGGGCCCCGCCCCGAGACCCAGTACTTC.